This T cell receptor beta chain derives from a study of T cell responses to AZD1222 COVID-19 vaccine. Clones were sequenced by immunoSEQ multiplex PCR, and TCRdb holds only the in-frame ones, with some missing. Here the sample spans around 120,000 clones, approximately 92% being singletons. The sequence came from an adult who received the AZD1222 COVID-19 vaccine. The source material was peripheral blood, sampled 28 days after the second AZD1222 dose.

The CDR3 protein is CSASRQPEAFF. The CDR3 DNA sequence: TGCAGTGCTAGCAGGCAGCCAGAAGCTTTCTTT. The V and J genes are TRBV20-1 and TRBJ1-1; D unclear. Germline assignment: CDR1 DFQATT and CDR2 SNEGSKA (reference sequence). The CDR3 is 11 residues long. V shed 3 bases and J shed 8 bases, with 10 bases lying between them.